This T cell receptor beta chain originates from a study of blood T cell repertoires in COVID-19. As for the study in general: There were acute and convalescent COVID-19 samples, and they came from the United States, Italy and Spain. T cells, B-cell-depleted T cells, or PBMCs provided the cDNA or gDNA that served as material.

Source study methods: By means of reference gene primer amplification, nucleated cell counts were estimated. Assay: immunoSEQ multiplex PCR; the TCRdb copy retains only in-frame clones and omits some. V and J calls and clone size are given by that table; D and trimming were obtained from the DNA. In the table there are approximately 350,000 clones, more than 75% of which are singletons. Trimming at V came to 5 bases and at J to 5 bases, leaving 3 bases not matched to a gene. The CDR3 covers 13 residues. Germline V gene lookup returns CDR1 LGHNA and CDR2 YSLEER. V and J are TRBV4-3 and TRBJ1-5; 7 bases line up with TRBD1. This receptor was identified in a woman between 18 and 29 years old who had recovered from COVID-19. Sequencing input: peripheral blood. The chain's CDR3 is CASSDRVDQPQHF. The CDR3 DNA reads TGCGCCAGCAGCGACAGGGTGGATCAGCCCCAGCATTTT.